The rows below give T cell receptor beta chains drawn from one sample of a study of blood T cell repertoires in COVID-19. This table comes from immunoSEQ multiplex PCR, and its TCRdb copy is limited to in-frame clones, with some not included. The data contain about 200,000 clones, about nine tenths of them singletons. The sample taken for sequencing was peripheral blood. The receptors shown here come from a woman in her 70s with acute or convalescent COVID-19. CDR3s include the opening cysteine and the closing phenylalanine or tryptophan. The order of the fields is V gene, D gene, J gene, CDR3 DNA, CDR3 protein. A D gene is named only where the DNA matches it firmly.

>TRBV4-3|NA|TRBJ1-2
TGCGCCAGCAGCCAAGATCATCGCAGAACCAATGGCTACACCTTC
CASSQDHRRTNGYTF
>TRBV6-5|NA|TRBJ2-1
TGTGCCAGCAGTCTCGTTCTAAGCTCCTACAATGAGCAGTTCTTC
CASSLVLSSYNEQFF
>TRBV6-5|NA|TRBJ1-2
TGTGCCAGCAGTTACTCGATACGGGCTAACTATGGCTACACCTTC
CASSYSIRANYGYTF
>TRBV3-1/TRBV3-2|TRBD2|TRBJ2-5
TGTGCCAGCACCTTCAGAGGTTCCGGCGGGAGAGCAACCCAGACCCAGTACTTC
CASTFRGSGGRATQTQYF
>TRBV6-5|NA|TRBJ2-1
TGTGCCACTAAACCGGACTTCCCCGAGCAGTTCTTC
CATKPDFPEQFF
>TRBV7-2|NA|TRBJ2-5
TGTGCCAGCAGCGCGGGACAGCTAGAGACCCAGTACTTC
CASSAGQLETQYF
>TRBV6-5|NA|TRBJ1-2
TGTGCCAGCAGTTTCCGGAGTTACACCTTC
CASSFRSYTF
>TRBV7-2|TRBD2|TRBJ2-1
TGTGCCAGCAGCTTACAAGGACTAGCGACATACAATGAGCAGTTCTTC
CASSLQGLATYNEQFF
>TRBV9|NA|TRBJ2-2
TGTGCCAGCAGCGTAGCGGGTAACCCCGCCGGGGAGCTGTTTTTT
CASSVAGNPAGELFF
>TRBV5-8|NA|TRBJ1-4
TGTGCCAGCATCTTCAGGGGCGCTCGGGAAAAACTGTTTTTT
CASIFRGAREKLFF
>TRBV3-1/TRBV3-2|NA|TRBJ2-5
TGTGCCAGCAGCCCCCTGAGTAGGGGTGTGGGAGAGACCCAGTACTTC
CASSPLSRGVGETQYF
>TRBV7-2|TRBD2|TRBJ2-1
TGTGCCAGCAGCTTCCGGGGGGTTTTGGATGAGCAGTTCTTC
CASSFRGVLDEQFF
>TRBV7-3|NA|TRBJ2-2
TGTGCCAGCAGCAACAAGAACACCGGGGAGCTGTTTTTT
CASSNKNTGELFF
>TRBV20-1|TRBD2|TRBJ2-5
TGCAGTGCTAGTCCCCCGGAGGCTAGCGGGGCTTCGTACTTC
CSASPPEASGASYF